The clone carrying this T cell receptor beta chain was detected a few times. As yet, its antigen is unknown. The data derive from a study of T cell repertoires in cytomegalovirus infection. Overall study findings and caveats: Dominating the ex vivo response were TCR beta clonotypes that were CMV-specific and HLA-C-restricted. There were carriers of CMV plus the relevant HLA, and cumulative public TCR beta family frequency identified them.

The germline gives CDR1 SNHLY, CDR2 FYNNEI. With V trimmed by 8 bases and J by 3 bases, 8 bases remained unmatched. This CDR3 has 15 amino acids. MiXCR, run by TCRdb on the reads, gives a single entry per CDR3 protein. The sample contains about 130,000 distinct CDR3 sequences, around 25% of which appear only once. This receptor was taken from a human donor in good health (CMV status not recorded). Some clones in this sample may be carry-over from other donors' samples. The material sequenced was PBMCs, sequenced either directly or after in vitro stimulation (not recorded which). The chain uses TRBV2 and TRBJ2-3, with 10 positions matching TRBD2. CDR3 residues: CASRPGLASTDTQYF. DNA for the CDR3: TGTGCCAGCCGTCCGGGACTAGCGAGTACAGATACGCAGTATTTT.